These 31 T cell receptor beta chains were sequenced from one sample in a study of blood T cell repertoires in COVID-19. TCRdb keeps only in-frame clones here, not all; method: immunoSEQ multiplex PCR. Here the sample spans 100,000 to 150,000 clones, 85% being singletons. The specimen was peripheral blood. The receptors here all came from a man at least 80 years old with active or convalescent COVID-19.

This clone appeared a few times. The CDR3 reads CASSYRWSYSNQPQHF. In nucleotides, the CDR3 is TGTGCCAGCAGTTACAGATGGAGTTATAGCAATCAGCCCCAGCATTTT. This chain connects TRBV6-2 or TRBV6-3 to TRBJ1-5; D remains ambiguous. V was clipped by 2 bases and J by 0 bases, with 11 bases between them. CDR3 size: 16 residues. The germline V gene encodes CDR1 MNHEY and CDR2 SVGEGT.

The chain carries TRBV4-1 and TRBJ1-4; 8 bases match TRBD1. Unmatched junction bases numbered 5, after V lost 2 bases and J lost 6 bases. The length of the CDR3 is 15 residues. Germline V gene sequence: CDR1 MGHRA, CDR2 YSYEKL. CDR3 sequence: CASSQRQGRDEKLFF. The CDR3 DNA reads TGCGCCAGCAGCCAAAGACAGGGGCGGGATGAAAAACTGTTTTTT.

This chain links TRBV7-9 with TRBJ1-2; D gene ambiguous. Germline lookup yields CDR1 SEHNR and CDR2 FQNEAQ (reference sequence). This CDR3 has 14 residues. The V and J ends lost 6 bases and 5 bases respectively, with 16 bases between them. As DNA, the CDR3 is TGTGCCAGCAGTCCGGGAGCCCTTATTTATGGCTACACCTTC. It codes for CASSPGALIYGYTF. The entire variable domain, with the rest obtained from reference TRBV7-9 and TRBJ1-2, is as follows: DTGVSQNPRHKITKRGQNVTFRCDPISEHNRLYWYRQTLGQGPEFLTYFQNEAQLEKSRLLSDRFSAERPKGSFSTLEIQRTEQGDSAMYLCASSPGALIYGYTFGSGTRLTVV.

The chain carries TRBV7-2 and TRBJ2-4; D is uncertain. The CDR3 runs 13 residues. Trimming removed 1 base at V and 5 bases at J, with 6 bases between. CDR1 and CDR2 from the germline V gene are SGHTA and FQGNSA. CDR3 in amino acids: CASSLGRENIQYF. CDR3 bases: TGTGCCAGCAGCTTAGGACGGGAAAACATTCAGTACTTC.

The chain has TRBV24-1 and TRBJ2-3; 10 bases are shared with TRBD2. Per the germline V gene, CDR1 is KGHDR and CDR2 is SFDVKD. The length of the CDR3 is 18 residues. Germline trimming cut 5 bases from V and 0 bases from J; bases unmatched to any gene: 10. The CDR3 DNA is TGTGCCACCAGTGTGCCCCTCACTAGCGGGATTAGCACAGATACGCAGTATTTT. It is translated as CATSVPLTSGISTDTQYF.

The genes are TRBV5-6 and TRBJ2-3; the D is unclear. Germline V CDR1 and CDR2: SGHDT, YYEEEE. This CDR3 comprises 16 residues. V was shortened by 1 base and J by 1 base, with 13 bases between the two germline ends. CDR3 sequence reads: CASSLLSSIGTDTQYF. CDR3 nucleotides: TGTGCCAGCAGCTTGTTGTCTAGTATCGGCACAGATACGCAGTATTTT. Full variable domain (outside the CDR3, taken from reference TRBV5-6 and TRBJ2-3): DAGVTQSPTHLIKTRGQQVTLRCSPKSGHDTVSWYQQALGQGPQFIFQYYEEEERQRGNFPDRFSGHQFPNYSSELNVNALLLGDSALYLCASSLLSSIGTDTQYFGPGTRLTVL.

CDR3 region: CASSSGQAINQPQHF. CDR3 coding DNA: TGTGCCAGCAGTTCGGGACAGGCCATCAATCAGCCCCAGCATTTT. The chain couples TRBV28 to TRBJ1-5; the match to TRBD1 covers 8 bases. V lost 4 bases to trimming and J lost 3 bases; unmatched junction nucleotides: 5. Germline lookup yields CDR1 MDHEN and CDR2 SYDVKM. This CDR3 has 15 amino acids.

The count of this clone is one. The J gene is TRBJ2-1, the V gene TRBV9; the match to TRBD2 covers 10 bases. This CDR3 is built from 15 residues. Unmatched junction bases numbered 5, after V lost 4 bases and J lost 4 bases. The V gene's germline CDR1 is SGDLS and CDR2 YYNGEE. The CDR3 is CASSPGGLAYNEQFF. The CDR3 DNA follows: TGTGCCAGCAGCCCAGGGGGACTAGCGTACAATGAGCAGTTCTTC.

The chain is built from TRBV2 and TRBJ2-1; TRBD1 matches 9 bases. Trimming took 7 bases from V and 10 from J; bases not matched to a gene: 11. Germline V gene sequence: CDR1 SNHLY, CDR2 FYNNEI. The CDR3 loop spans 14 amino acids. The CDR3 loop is CASTPRDRVYEQFF. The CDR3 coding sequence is TGTGCCAGCACCCCCCGGGACAGGGTTTACGAGCAGTTCTTC.

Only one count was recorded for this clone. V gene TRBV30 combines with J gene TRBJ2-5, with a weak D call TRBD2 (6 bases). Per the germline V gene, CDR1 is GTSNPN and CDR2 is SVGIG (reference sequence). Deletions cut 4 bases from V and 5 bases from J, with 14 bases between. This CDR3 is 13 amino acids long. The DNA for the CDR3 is TGTGCCTGGACTTCGGGGGTGGGTGAGACCCAGTACTTC. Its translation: CAWTSGVGETQYF.

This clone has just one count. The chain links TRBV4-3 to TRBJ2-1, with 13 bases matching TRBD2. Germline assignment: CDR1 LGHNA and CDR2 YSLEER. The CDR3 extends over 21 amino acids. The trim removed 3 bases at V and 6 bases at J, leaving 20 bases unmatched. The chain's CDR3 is CASSHRWFGTSGMMGSNEQFF. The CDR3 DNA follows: TGCGCCAGCAGCCATCGTTGGTTCGGGACTAGCGGGATGATGGGCAGCAATGAGCAGTTCTTC.

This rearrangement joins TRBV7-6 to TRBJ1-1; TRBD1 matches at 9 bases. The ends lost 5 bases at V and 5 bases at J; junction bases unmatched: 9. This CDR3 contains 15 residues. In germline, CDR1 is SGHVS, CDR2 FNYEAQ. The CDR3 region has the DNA TGTGCCAGCAGCCAGGAACAGGGGGCTAGTACTGAAGCTTTCTTT. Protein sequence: CASSQEQGASTEAFF.

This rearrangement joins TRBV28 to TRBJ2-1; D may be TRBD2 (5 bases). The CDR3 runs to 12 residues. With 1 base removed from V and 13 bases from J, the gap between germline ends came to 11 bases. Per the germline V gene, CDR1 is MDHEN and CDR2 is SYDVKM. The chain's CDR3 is CASSLLPRGQFF. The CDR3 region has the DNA TGTGCCAGCAGTTTATTGCCCCGGGGTCAGTTCTTC.

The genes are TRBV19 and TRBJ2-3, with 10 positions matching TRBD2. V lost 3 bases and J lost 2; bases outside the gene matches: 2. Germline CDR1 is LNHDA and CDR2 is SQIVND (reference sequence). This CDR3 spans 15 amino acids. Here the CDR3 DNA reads TGTGCCAGTAGTATGACTAGCGGGTTCACAGATACGCAGTATTTT. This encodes CASSMTSGFTDTQYF.

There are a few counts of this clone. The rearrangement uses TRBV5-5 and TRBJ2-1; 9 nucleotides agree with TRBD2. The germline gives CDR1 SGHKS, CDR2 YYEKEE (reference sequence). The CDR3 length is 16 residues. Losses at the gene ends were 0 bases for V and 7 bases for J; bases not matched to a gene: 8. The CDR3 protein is CASSLENSGRFNEQFF. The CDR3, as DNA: TGTGCCAGCAGCTTGGAAAACAGCGGGAGGTTTAATGAGCAGTTCTTC.

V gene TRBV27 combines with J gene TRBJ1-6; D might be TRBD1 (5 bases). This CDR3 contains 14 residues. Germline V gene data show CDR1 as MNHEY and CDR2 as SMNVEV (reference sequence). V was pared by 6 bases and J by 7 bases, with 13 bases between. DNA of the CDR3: TGTGCCAGCAGCAACCGACAGAAGAATTCACCCCTCCACTTT. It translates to CASSNRQKNSPLHF.

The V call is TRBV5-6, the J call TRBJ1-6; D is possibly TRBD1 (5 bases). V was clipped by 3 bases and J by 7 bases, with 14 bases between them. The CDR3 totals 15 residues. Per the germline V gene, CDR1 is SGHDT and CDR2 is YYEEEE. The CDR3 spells CASSSPGGYNSPLHF. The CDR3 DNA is TGTGCCAGCAGCTCCCCCGGGGGGTACAATTCACCCCTCCACTTT.

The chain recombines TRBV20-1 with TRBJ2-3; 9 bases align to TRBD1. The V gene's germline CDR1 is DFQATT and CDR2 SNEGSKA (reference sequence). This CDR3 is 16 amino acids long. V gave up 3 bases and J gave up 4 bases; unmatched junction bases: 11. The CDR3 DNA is TGCAGTGCTAGTAGGTTGGGACAGGGTTTAGCAGATACGCAGTATTTT. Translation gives CSASRLGQGLADTQYF.

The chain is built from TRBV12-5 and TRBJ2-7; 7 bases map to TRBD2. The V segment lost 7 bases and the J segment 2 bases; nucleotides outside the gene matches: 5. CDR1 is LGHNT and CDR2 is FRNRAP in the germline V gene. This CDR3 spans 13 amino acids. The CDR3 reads CASDAGAAYEQYF. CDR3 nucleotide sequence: TGTGCTAGTGATGCGGGAGCCGCCTACGAGCAGTACTTC.

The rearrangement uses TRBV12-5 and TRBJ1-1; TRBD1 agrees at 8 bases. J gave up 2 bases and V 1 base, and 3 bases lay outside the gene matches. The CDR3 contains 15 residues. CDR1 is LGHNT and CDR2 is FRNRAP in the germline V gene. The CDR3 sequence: CASGLGQGANTEAFF. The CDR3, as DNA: TGTGCTAGTGGTTTGGGGCAGGGGGCTAACACTGAAGCTTTCTTT.

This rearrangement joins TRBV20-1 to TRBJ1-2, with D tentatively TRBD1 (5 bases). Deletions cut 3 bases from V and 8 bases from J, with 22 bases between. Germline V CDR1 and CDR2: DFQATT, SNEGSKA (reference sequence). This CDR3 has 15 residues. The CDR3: CSASVSPGNLDGYTF. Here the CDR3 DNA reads TGCAGTGCTAGTGTTTCGCCAGGGAACCTAGACGGCTACACCTTC.

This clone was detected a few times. CDR3 in amino acids: CASSQESSGGKETQYF. The DNA for the CDR3 is TGCGCCAGCAGCCAAGAGTCTAGCGGGGGGAAAGAGACCCAGTACTTC. The chain couples TRBV4-1 to TRBJ2-5, with TRBD2 identical over 11 bases. The germline gives CDR1 MGHRA, CDR2 YSYEKL. The CDR3 is made up of 16 amino acids. V was pared by 0 bases and J by 3 bases, with 3 bases of the junction left unmatched.

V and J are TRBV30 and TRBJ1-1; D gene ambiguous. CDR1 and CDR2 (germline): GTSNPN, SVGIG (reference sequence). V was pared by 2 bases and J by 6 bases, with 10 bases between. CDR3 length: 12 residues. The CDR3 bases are TGTGCCTGGAGTCGCGGGATCCCTGAAGCTTTCTTT. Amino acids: CAWSRGIPEAFF.

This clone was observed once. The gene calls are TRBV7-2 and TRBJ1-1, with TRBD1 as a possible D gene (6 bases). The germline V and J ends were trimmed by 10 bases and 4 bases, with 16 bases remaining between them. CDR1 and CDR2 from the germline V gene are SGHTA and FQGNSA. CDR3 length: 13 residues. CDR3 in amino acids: CAIGRGPSTEAFF. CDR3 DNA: TGTGCCATCGGGCGGGGGCCGAGCACTGAAGCTTTCTTT.

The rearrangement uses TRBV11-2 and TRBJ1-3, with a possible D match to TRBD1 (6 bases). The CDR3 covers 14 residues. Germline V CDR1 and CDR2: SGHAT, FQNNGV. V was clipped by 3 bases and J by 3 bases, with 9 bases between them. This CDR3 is CASSFWGLGNTIYF. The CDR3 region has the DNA TGTGCCAGCAGCTTTTGGGGGCTTGGAAACACCATATATTTT.

CDR3 in amino acids: CASSPLSDSRKAFF. The CDR3 DNA reads TGTGCCAGCAGCCCATTATCCGACAGCCGTAAGGCTTTCTTT. The chain uses TRBV11-3 and TRBJ1-1, with D possibly matching TRBD1 (5 bases). The CDR3 contains 14 residues. V lost 5 bases and J 11 bases, leaving 21 bases between the germline ends. CDR1 and CDR2 from the germline V gene are SGHNT and YENEEA. The full variable domain, with the rest looked up from reference TRBV11-3 and TRBJ1-1, is EAGVVQSPRYKIIEKKQPVAFWCNPISGHNTLYWYLQNLGQGPELLIRYENEEAVDDSQLPKDRFSAERLKGVDSTLKIQPAELGDSAVYLCASSPLSDSRKAFFGQGTRLTVV.

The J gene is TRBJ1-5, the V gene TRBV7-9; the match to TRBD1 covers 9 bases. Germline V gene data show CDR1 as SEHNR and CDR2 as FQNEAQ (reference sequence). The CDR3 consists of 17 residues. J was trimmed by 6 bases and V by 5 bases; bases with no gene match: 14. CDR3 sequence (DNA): TGTGCCAGCAGCCACGGACAGGGGAGAAACGACGTTCAGCCCCAGCATTTT. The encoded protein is CASSHGQGRNDVQPQHF.

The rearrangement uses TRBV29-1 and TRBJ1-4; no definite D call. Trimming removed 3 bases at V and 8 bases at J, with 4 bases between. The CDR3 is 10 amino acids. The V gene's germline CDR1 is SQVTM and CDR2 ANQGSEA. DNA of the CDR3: TGCAGCGTTGAGGAGGAAAAACTGTTTTTT. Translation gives CSVEEEKLFF.

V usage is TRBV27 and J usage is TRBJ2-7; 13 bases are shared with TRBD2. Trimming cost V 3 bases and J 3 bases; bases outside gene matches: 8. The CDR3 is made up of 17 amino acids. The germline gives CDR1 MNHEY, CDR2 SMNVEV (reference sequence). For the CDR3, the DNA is TGTGCCAGCAGTTTGGTAACTAGCGGGGGGGCACACTACGAGCAGTACTTC. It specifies CASSLVTSGGAHYEQYF.

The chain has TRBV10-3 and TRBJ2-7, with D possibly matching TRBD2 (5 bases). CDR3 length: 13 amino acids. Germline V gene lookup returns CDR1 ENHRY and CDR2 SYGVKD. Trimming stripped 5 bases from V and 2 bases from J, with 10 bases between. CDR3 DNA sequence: TGTGCCATCAGTTGGAAGGAGGCCTACGAGCAGTACTTC. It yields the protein CAISWKEAYEQYF.

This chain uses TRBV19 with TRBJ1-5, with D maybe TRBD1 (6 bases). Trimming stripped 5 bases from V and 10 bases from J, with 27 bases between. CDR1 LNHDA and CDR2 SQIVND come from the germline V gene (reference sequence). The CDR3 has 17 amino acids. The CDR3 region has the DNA TGTGCCAGTAGTCTCCGGGGAGGGGGATCCTTTATGGTACCCCAGCATTTT. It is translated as CASSLRGGGSFMVPQHF. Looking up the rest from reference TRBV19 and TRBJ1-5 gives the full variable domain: DGGITQSPKYLFRKEGQNVTLSCEQNLNHDAMYWYRQDPGQGLRLIYYSQIVNDFQKGDIAEGYSVSREKKESFPLTVTSAQKNPTAFYLCASSLRGGGSFMVPQHFGDGTRLSIL.